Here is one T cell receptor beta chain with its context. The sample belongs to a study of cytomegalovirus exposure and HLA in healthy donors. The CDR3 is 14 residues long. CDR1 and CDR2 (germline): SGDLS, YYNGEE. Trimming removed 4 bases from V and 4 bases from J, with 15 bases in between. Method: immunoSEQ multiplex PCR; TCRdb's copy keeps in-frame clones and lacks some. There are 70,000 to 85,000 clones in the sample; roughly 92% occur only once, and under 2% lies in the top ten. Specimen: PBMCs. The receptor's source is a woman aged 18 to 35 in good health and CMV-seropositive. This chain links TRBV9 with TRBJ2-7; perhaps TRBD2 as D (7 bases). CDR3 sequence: CASSNRGGAYEQYF. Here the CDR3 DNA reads TGTGCCAGCAGCAACCGAGGGGGGGCGTACGAGCAGTACTTC.